This T cell receptor beta chain was observed in a study of cytotoxic CD8 clonotypes in ibrutinib-treated CLL. Overall study results and limits: In sustained-remission versus progressing patients, sampling times differed.

Here immunoSEQ multiplex PCR was the method, and the copy in TCRdb shows in-frame clones only, minus some. The sample contains more than 110,000 clones, 75% to 85% of which appear only once. On this clone: Its specificity is unknown.

Trimming took 0 bases from V and 4 from J, leaving 16 bases between them. The V gene's germline CDR1 is SGHDT and CDR2 YYEEEE. This CDR3 is 16 amino acids long. The chain employs TRBV5-6 and TRBJ2-5; D is perhaps TRBD2 (6 bases). The source material was PBMCs, sampled after 36 months of ibrutinib treatment. The receptor comes from a human donor with chronic lymphocytic leukemia. In DNA, the CDR3 is TGTGCCAGCAGCTTGGTCTGGGGCGGGGCGGGAGAGACCCAGTACTTC. This gives the protein CASSLVWGGAGETQYF.